These 28 T cell receptor beta chains came from one sample sequenced in a study of cytomegalovirus exposure and HLA in healthy donors (dated by TCRdb to 2015 to 2018). Receptor amplification or capture employed the immunoSEQ multiplex PCR assay. For the multiplex PCR, a mixture combining 60 forward primers for TCR Vbeta segments and 13 reverse primers for TCR Jbeta segments was used. Imported from immuneACCESS, the table was reduced by TCRdb to in-frame sequences with V and J called. These copies leave out some clones; in studies compared against another copy, an unresolved V gene accounts for under half, and the cause of the remainder is not known. The sample table holds approximately 120,000 clones. Roughly 2% of the sample rests with the top ten. Sample: PBMCs. All receptors come from a woman aged 55-69 years in good health and CMV-seronegative.

The J gene is TRBJ2-5, the V gene TRBV5-1; D not certain. CDR1 and CDR2 from the germline V gene are SGHRS and YFSETQ. The length of the CDR3 is 15 residues. Trimming left V 0 bases short and J 0 bases short, with 9 bases between. The CDR3 loop is CASSLVSANQETQYF. Written as DNA, the CDR3 is TGCGCCAGCAGCTTGGTGAGCGCGAACCAAGAGACCCAGTACTTC. Based on the CDR3 plus reference TRBV5-1 and TRBJ2-5, the full variable domain is KAGVTQTPRYLIKTRGQQVTLSCSPISGHRSVSWYQQTPGQGLQFLFEYFSETQRNKGNFPGRFSGRQFSNSRSEMNVSTLELGDSALYLCASSLVSANQETQYFGPGTRLLVL.

The chain carries TRBV5-1 and TRBJ2-1; TRBD2 might be the D (6 bases). V was cut by 4 bases and J by 12 bases, with 20 bases left in between. The CDR3 length is 14 residues. Germline V lookup: CDR1 SGHRS, CDR2 YFSETQ. CDR3 DNA: TGCGCCAGCAGCCCTGGGGCCGGTCACGGGGGGCAGTTCTTC. Its protein is CASSPGAGHGGQFF. The full variable domain, with the rest looked up from reference TRBV5-1 and TRBJ2-1, is KAGVTQTPRYLIKTRGQQVTLSCSPISGHRSVSWYQQTPGQGLQFLFEYFSETQRNKGNFPGRFSGRQFSNSRSEMNVSTLELGDSALYLCASSPGAGHGGQFFGPGTRLTVL.

The genes are TRBV28 and TRBJ2-7; TRBD2 agrees at 7 bases. The CDR3 totals 14 residues. Germline CDR1 and CDR2: MDHEN and SYDVKM. The trim removed 2 bases at V and 4 bases at J, leaving 5 bases unmatched. CDR3: CASSLMAGEYEQYF. Written as DNA, the CDR3 is TGTGCCAGCAGTTTAATGGCGGGAGAATACGAGCAGTACTTC.

This chain uses TRBV4-1 with TRBJ2-7, with TRBD2 identical over 7 bases. In germline, CDR1 is MGHRA, CDR2 YSYEKL. Losses at the gene ends were 1 base for V and 7 bases for J; bases not matched to a gene: 10. The length of the CDR3 is 15 residues. The CDR3 bases are TGCGCCAGCAGCCAAGTCGGGGAGGGCCGGAGAGAGCAGTACTTC. Protein: CASSQVGEGRREQYF.

This chain uses TRBV5-4 with TRBJ2-3, with D maybe TRBD1 (6 bases). From germline, CDR1 is SGHNT and CDR2 YYREEE (reference sequence). Trimming took off 4 bases at V and 2 bases at J, with 11 bases between the two ends. The CDR3 length is 14 residues. The CDR3 here is CASSPGQHTDTQYF. CDR3 nucleotides: TGTGCCAGCAGCCCGGGACAACACACAGATACGCAGTATTTT.

V is TRBV7-9 and J is TRBJ2-1, with D tentatively TRBD1 (6 bases). The CDR3 totals 16 residues. The germline gives CDR1 SEHNR, CDR2 FQNEAQ (reference sequence). Trimming pared 7 bases from V and 15 bases from J, leaving 31 bases between. The CDR3 sequence is CASTVGAGRAGAFWFF. CDR3 DNA sequence: TGTGCCAGCACCGTGGGGGCGGGTCGGGCCGGGGCGTTTTGGTTCTTC.

This sequence joins TRBV7-9 and TRBJ1-5; D may be TRBD1 (5 bases). This CDR3 contains 17 residues. Germline loops: CDR1 SEHNR, CDR2 FQNEAQ (reference sequence). V gave up 5 bases and J gave up 4 bases, with 21 bases separating them. The CDR3 loop reads CASSNHRGGRGNQPQHF. The DNA for the CDR3 is TGTGCCAGCAGCAATCATAGGGGCGGGAGAGGGAATCAGCCCCAGCATTTT. The variable domain in full, with the rest retrieved from reference TRBV7-9 and TRBJ1-5, is DTGVSQNPRHKITKRGQNVTFRCDPISEHNRLYWYRQTLGQGPEFLTYFQNEAQLEKSRLLSDRFSAERPKGSFSTLEIQRTEQGDSAMYLCASSNHRGGRGNQPQHFGDGTRLSIL.

The rearrangement links TRBV7-9 to TRBJ2-5; the D gene is possibly TRBD2 (6 bases). The J call is doubtful: the DNA matches TRBJ2-7 better. The CDR3 covers 16 residues. Germline V lookup: CDR1 SEHNR, CDR2 FQNEAQ (reference sequence). CDR3 bases: TGTGCCAGCAGCTTATTGACGGGGGTCAGCTCCTACGAGCAGTACTTC. Its translation: CASSLLTGVSSYEQYF.

The V call is TRBV7-8, the J call TRBJ1-4; D unclear. The length of the CDR3 is 16 residues. Germline lookup yields CDR1 SGHVS and CDR2 FQNEAQ. V was pared by 5 bases and J by 0 bases, with 13 bases between. The CDR3 protein is CASSHSNSATNEKLFF. The CDR3 bases are TGTGCCAGCAGCCATTCGAACAGTGCAACTAATGAAAAACTGTTTTTT. Together with reference TRBV7-8 and TRBJ1-4, the CDR3 gives the full variable domain: GAGVSQSPRYKVAKRGQDVALRCDPISGHVSLFWYQQALGQGPEFLTYFQNEAQLDKSGLPSDRFFAERPEGSVSTLKIQRTQQEDSAVYLCASSHSNSATNEKLFFGSGTQLSVL.

The chain employs TRBV5-6 and TRBJ1-5; no reliable D call. This CDR3 is 13 amino acids long. Germline CDR1 and CDR2: SGHDT and YYEEEE. V was cut by 0 bases and J by 11 bases, with 12 bases left in between. The CDR3 reads CASSLGVWGAQHF. In nucleotides, the CDR3 is TGTGCCAGCAGCTTGGGAGTTTGGGGAGCCCAGCATTTT.

The chain is built from TRBV6-5 and TRBJ1-5; D is possibly TRBD1 (6 bases). This CDR3 region has 14 residues. The V and J ends lost 6 bases and 4 bases respectively, with 13 bases between them. CDR1 and CDR2 (germline): MNHEY, SVGAGI. The CDR3 coding sequence is TGTGCCAGCAGACCACAGGGATGGAATCAGCCCCAGCATTTT. Amino acids: CASRPQGWNQPQHF.

The gene calls are TRBV28 and TRBJ2-7; perhaps TRBD2 as D (7 bases). The CDR3 sequence is 15 residues long. The V end lost 5 bases, the J end lost 7 bases, and 21 bases lay between the germline ends. CDR1 and CDR2 from the germline V gene are MDHEN and SYDVKM. The DNA for the CDR3 is TGTGCCAGCAGTAACAACCCCGGGGGGCTCGGTGAGCAGTACTTC. Amino acids: CASSNNPGGLGEQYF.

The chain carries TRBV18 and TRBJ1-1; TRBD1 might be the D (5 bases). Trimming cost V 2 bases and J 4 bases, with 14 bases left between them. The CDR3 loop spans 15 amino acids. Per the germline V gene, CDR1 is KGHSH and CDR2 is LQKENI. Here the CDR3 DNA reads TGTGCCAGCTCACCATCTGGTTGGGGCAGCACTGAAGCTTTCTTT. Its protein is CASSPSGWGSTEAFF. Complete variable domain (other parts from reference TRBV18 and TRBJ1-1): NAGVMQNPRHLVRRRGQEARLRCSPMKGHSHVYWYRQLPEEGLKFMVYLQKENIIDESGMPKERFSAEFPKEGPSILRIQQVVRGDSAAYFCASSPSGWGSTEAFFGQGTRLTVV.

The V call is TRBV18, the J call TRBJ1-6; the D gene is possibly TRBD1 (5 bases). The CDR3 length is 16 residues. V lost 3 bases and J 10 bases, leaving 19 bases between the germline ends. The germline V gene has CDR1 KGHSH and CDR2 LQKENI. The CDR3 sequence: CASSPAGPPEASPLHF. The CDR3 DNA reads as TGTGCCAGCTCACCCGCGGGACCCCCGGAGGCGTCACCCCTCCACTTT.

This rearrangement joins TRBV9 to TRBJ1-2; 7 bases align to TRBD1. CDR1 SGDLS and CDR2 YYNGEE come from the germline V gene. The trim removed 4 bases at V and 4 bases at J, leaving 10 bases unmatched. This CDR3 region has 15 residues. CDR3 sequence reads: CASSPRQGVSYGYTF. Written as DNA, the CDR3 is TGTGCCAGCAGCCCCCGACAGGGTGTATCCTATGGCTACACCTTC.

The chain couples TRBV5-5 to TRBJ2-7, with 12 nucleotides matching TRBD1. The CDR3 length is 15 residues. J lost 7 bases, V lost 0 bases, and 5 bases had no gene match. Germline values: CDR1 SGHKS, CDR2 YYEKEE (reference sequence). This chain's CDR3 is CASSLAGQGAREQYF. DNA for the CDR3: TGTGCCAGCAGCTTGGCGGGACAGGGGGCGCGTGAGCAGTACTTC.

This chain links TRBV2 with TRBJ2-6; a possible D gene is TRBD1 (6 bases). The CDR3 loop spans 14 amino acids. CDR1 and CDR2 (germline): SNHLY, FYNNEI. Between the trimmed V and J ends, which lost 8 bases and 0 bases, there was a span of 8 bases. The CDR3 spells CASWGLSGANVLTF. The CDR3 nucleotides read TGTGCCAGCTGGGGGCTCTCTGGGGCCAACGTCCTGACTTTC.

The gene calls are TRBV4-2 and TRBJ2-3; D ambiguous. Between the trimmed V and J ends, which lost 3 bases and 5 bases, there was a span of 9 bases. This CDR3 is built from 13 residues. The germline V gene encodes CDR1 LGHNA and CDR2 YNFKEQ. CDR3 nucleotides: TGTGCCAGCAGCCAGCAGAGAGGAGATACGCAGTATTTT. It encodes CASSQQRGDTQYF.

The CDR3 nucleotides read TGCGCCAGCAGCCTCGACAGGGCCACCTACGAGCAGTACTTC. As protein: CASSLDRATYEQYF. The chain couples TRBV5-1 to TRBJ2-7, with TRBD1 matching 7 bases. The CDR3 is 14 residues long. The germline V gene has CDR1 SGHRS and CDR2 YFSETQ. V dropped 4 bases and J dropped 2; count of bases not matched to a gene: 6.

The chain uses TRBV18 and TRBJ2-2; 7 bases align to TRBD1. Germline lookup yields CDR1 KGHSH and CDR2 LQKENI. The CDR3 consists of 14 residues. Trimming removed 4 bases from V and 3 bases from J; junction bases left unmatched: 2. The CDR3 nucleotides read TGTGCCAGCTCACAACAGGGGTACACCGGGGAGCTGTTTTTT. Amino acids: CASSQQGYTGELFF.

This chain links TRBV15 with TRBJ2-7; no definite D call. The V end lost 0 bases, the J end lost 3 bases, and 9 bases lay between the germline ends. The length of the CDR3 is 14 residues. Germline V gene lookup returns CDR1 LNHNV and CDR2 YYDKDF (reference sequence). CDR3 protein: CATSRDPGIYEQYF. CDR3 nucleotides: TGTGCCACCAGCAGAGACCCAGGAATCTACGAGCAGTACTTC.

DNA for the CDR3: TGCGCCAGCAGCCAAGATCGGGGGCAGCCCCAGCATTTT. Encoded protein: CASSQDRGQPQHF. J is TRBJ1-5 and V is TRBV4-1; weak D call: TRBD1 (5 bases). CDR1 MGHRA and CDR2 YSYEKL come from the germline V gene. V was trimmed by 0 bases and J by 7 bases, leaving 7 bases between them. The length of the CDR3 is 13 residues.

The chain couples TRBV30 to TRBJ2-2; D not certain. Germline CDR1 is GTSNPN and CDR2 is SVGIG (reference sequence). The CDR3 covers 16 residues. V lost 0 bases and J lost 2, with 13 bases in between. CDR3 amino acids: CAWSVLNYFNTGELFF. DNA of the CDR3: TGTGCCTGGAGTGTATTAAATTATTTCAACACCGGGGAGCTGTTTTTT.

V is TRBV6-5 and J is TRBJ2-1; TRBD2 matches at 12 bases. Germline CDR1 reads MNHEY; CDR2 reads SVGAGI. The trim removed 6 bases at V and 7 bases at J, leaving 1 base unmatched. The CDR3 spans 13 residues. The CDR3 DNA follows: TGTGCCAGCAGCGGACTAGCGGGAAATGAGCAGTTCTTC. It yields the protein CASSGLAGNEQFF.

The rearrangement links TRBV9 to TRBJ1-5; D not resolved. This CDR3 is built from 15 residues. The germline V gene has CDR1 SGDLS and CDR2 YYNGEE. With 0 bases removed from V and 0 bases from J, the gap between germline ends came to 7 bases. This CDR3 reads CASSVEGSSNQPQHF. DNA for the CDR3: TGTGCCAGCAGCGTAGAAGGGAGTAGCAATCAGCCCCAGCATTTT.

V is TRBV19 and J is TRBJ2-7; 9 bases match TRBD2. V was clipped by 4 bases and J by 1 base; unmatched bases: 5. CDR3 length: 15 amino acids. The V gene's germline CDR1 is LNHDA and CDR2 SQIVND (reference sequence). The CDR3 coding sequence is TGTGCCAGTAGTAACTTGCGGGGGGGGTCCTACGAGCAGTACTTC. It encodes CASSNLRGGSYEQYF.

This chain uses TRBV5-6 with TRBJ2-7, with 7 bases aligning to TRBD1. The CDR3 totals 13 residues. Germline V CDR1 and CDR2: SGHDT, YYEEEE. Trimming took 2 bases from V and 2 from J; bases not matched to a gene: 1. CDR3 protein: CASSFQGAYEQYF. CDR3 nucleotide sequence: TGTGCCAGCAGCTTCCAGGGGGCCTACGAGCAGTACTTC.

The V gene is TRBV4-2, the J gene TRBJ1-1; unclear D gene. The CDR3 extends over 17 amino acids. Looked up from germline, CDR1 is LGHNA and CDR2 is YNFKEQ. The V end lost 0 bases, the J end lost 1 base, and 15 bases lay between the germline ends. CDR3 DNA: TGTGCCAGCAGCCAAGAGACGGGGATCACCTGGAACACTGAAGCTTTCTTT. Its translation is CASSQETGITWNTEAFF.